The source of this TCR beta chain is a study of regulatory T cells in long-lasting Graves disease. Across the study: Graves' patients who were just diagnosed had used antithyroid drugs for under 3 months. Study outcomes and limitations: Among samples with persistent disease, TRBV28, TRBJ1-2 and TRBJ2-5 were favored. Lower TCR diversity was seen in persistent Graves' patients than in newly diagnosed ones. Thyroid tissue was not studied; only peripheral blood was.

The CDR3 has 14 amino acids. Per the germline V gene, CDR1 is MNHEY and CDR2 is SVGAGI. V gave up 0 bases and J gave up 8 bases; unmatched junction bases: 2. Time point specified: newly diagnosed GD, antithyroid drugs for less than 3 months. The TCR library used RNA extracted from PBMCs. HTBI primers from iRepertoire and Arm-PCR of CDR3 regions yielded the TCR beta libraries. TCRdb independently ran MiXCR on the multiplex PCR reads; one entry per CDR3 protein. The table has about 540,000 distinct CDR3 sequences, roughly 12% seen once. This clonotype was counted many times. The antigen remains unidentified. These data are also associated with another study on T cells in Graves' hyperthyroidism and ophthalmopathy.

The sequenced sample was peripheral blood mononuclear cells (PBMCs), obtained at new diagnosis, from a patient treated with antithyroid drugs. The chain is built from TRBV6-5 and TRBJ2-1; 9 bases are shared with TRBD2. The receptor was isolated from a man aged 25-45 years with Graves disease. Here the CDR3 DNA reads TGTGCCAGCAGTTACTCGGTAGCGGGGGATGAGCAGTTCTTC. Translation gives CASSYSVAGDEQFF.